The 30 T cell receptor beta chains below were found in one sample sequenced in a study of OX40 agonist ivuxolimab in advanced cancers. Libraries were made using the immunoSEQ multiplex PCR assay. The clones in this table, taken by TCRdb from immuneACCESS, are in-frame only. Not every clone is retained; where verified, under half of the shortfall comes from an unresolved V gene, and the cause of the rest is unknown. Recorded for this sample are 36,000 or so clones; around 80% of them occurred a single time. The biggest ten clones account for 22% of the sample. Material: CD4+ or CD8+ T cells sorted from blood, obtained in a trial of the OX40 agonist ivuxolimab. These receptors were collected from an adult with an advanced solid tumor such as melanoma, head and neck, liver or kidney cancer.

The count of this clone is one. The junction departs from germline at one end; a sequencing error may be responsible. V is TRBV29-1 and J is TRBJ1-2, with D unclear. The CDR3 contains 12 residues. CDR1 SQVTM and CDR2 ANQGSEA come from the germline V gene. CDR3 coding DNA: TGCAGCGTTGACGCGGGATCTTATGACTACACCTTC. It encodes CSVDAGSYDYTF.

This chain joins TRBV2 and TRBJ2-7; D ambiguous. Trimming cost V 7 bases and J 4 bases, with 14 bases left between them. There are 13 residues in the CDR3. The germline V gene encodes CDR1 SNHLY and CDR2 FYNNEI. CDR3 sequence: CASNGNALYEQYF. DNA of the CDR3: TGTGCCAGCAATGGGAACGCCCTTTACGAGCAGTACTTC. Together with reference TRBV2 and TRBJ2-7, the CDR3 gives the full variable domain: EPEVTQTPSHQVTQMGQEVILRCVPISNHLYFYWYRQILGQKVEFLVSFYNNEISEKSEIFDDQFSVERPDGSNFTLKIRSTKLEDSAMYFCASNGNALYEQYFGPGTRLTVT.

This clone was observed a few times. The chain employs TRBV5-1 and TRBJ2-1; possible D gene TRBD2, 5 bases. The germline V gene has CDR1 SGHRS and CDR2 YFSETQ. The CDR3 sequence is 15 residues long. Trimming stripped 4 bases from V and 3 bases from J, with 14 bases between. Written as DNA, the CDR3 is TGCGCCAGCAGCGGCGGGTCCGTAGGCTACAATGAGCAGTTCTTC. Its protein is CASSGGSVGYNEQFF.

This clone was picked up one time. The chain couples TRBV18 to TRBJ1-5; 7 bases are a match to TRBD1. The CDR3 runs to 13 residues. Germline V gene sequence: CDR1 KGHSH, CDR2 LQKENI. Germline trimming cut 5 bases from V and 4 bases from J; bases unmatched to any gene: 2. CDR3 sequence reads: CASSLQGNQPQHF. Here the CDR3 DNA reads TGTGCCAGCTCATTACAGGGGAATCAGCCCCAGCATTTT. The entire variable domain, with the rest obtained from reference TRBV18 and TRBJ1-5, is as follows: NAGVMQNPRHLVRRRGQEARLRCSPMKGHSHVYWYRQLPEEGLKFMVYLQKENIIDESGMPKERFSAEFPKEGPSILRIQQVVRGDSAAYFCASSLQGNQPQHFGDGTRLSIL.

The CDR3 here is CASSLPHLSGNTIYF. The CDR3 DNA reads as TGTGCCAGCAGTTTACCCCATCTCTCTGGAAACACCATATATTTT. The V call is TRBV28, the J call TRBJ1-3, with D hard to call. Germline assignment: CDR1 MDHEN and CDR2 SYDVKM. This CDR3 is built from 15 residues. Trimming left V 2 bases short and J 0 bases short, with 8 bases between.

The table lists this clone with a few counts. The chain combines TRBV4-1 with TRBJ2-3; unclear D gene. The CDR3 length is 13 residues. Germline V gene lookup returns CDR1 MGHRA and CDR2 YSYEKL. The V end lost 2 bases, the J end lost 7 bases, and 10 bases lay between the germline ends. Here the CDR3 reads CASSQNVEYTQYF. As DNA, the CDR3 is TGCGCCAGCAGCCAAAATGTGGAATATACGCAGTATTTT.

The chain uses TRBV9 and TRBJ2-2; 7 bases match TRBD1. This CDR3 comprises 14 residues. Trimming cost V 0 bases and J 7 bases; bases outside gene matches: 3. Germline V CDR1 and CDR2: SGDLS, YYNGEE. The CDR3 spells CASSVVRGHGELFF. The CDR3 DNA follows: TGTGCCAGCAGCGTAGTGAGGGGGCACGGGGAGCTGTTTTTT.

The gene calls are TRBV19 and TRBJ2-3, with TRBD1 identical over 7 bases. Germline V gene sequence: CDR1 LNHDA, CDR2 SQIVND (reference sequence). Trimming removed 5 bases from V and 0 bases from J; junction bases left unmatched: 2. The CDR3 loop spans 14 amino acids. The CDR3 region is CASSHRGSTDTQYF. CDR3 nucleotides: TGTGCCAGTAGTCACAGGGGTAGCACAGATACGCAGTATTTT.

The chain has TRBV7-2 and TRBJ2-3; the D call may be TRBD1 or TRBD2 (5 bases each). Trimming took off 1 base at V and 6 bases at J, with 11 bases between the two ends. CDR3 size: 14 residues. Germline V gene data show CDR1 as SGHTA and CDR2 as FQGNSA. The CDR3 bases are TGTGCCAGCAGCTTAGGAGAGGGGCCGGATACGCAGTATTTT. This translates into CASSLGEGPDTQYF.

The chain couples TRBV7-6 to TRBJ1-1; 7 nucleotides agree with TRBD1. Looked up from germline, CDR1 is SGHVS and CDR2 is FNYEAQ. V was pared by 5 bases and J by 2 bases, with 5 bases of the junction left unmatched. The CDR3 spans 14 residues. CDR3 protein: CASSQGQSNTEAFF. CDR3 coding DNA: TGTGCCAGCAGCCAGGGACAGAGTAACACTGAAGCTTTCTTT.

CDR3: CASRKGQGAGANVLTF. In DNA, the CDR3 is TGTGCCAGCAGAAAGGGACAGGGTGCTGGGGCCAACGTCCTGACTTTC. J is TRBJ2-6 and V is TRBV2, with 9 positions matching TRBD1. CDR1 and CDR2 from the germline V gene are SNHLY and FYNNEI. V dropped 6 bases and J dropped 2; count of bases not matched to a gene: 5. The CDR3 runs 16 residues.

This chain connects TRBV28 to TRBJ2-3; 7 bases are shared with TRBD2. The CDR3 extends over 15 amino acids. V gave up 3 bases and J gave up 1 base; unmatched junction bases: 4. From germline, CDR1 is MDHEN and CDR2 SYDVKM. The CDR3 protein is CASSFIRGGTDTQYF. CDR3 in DNA: TGTGCCAGCAGTTTCATCCGGGGGGGCACAGATACGCAGTATTTT.

This sequence joins TRBV5-1 and TRBJ2-1; the D call may be TRBD1 or TRBD2 (6 bases each). V lost 2 bases and J 10 bases, leaving 7 bases between the germline ends. CDR3 length: 11 residues. From germline, CDR1 is SGHRS and CDR2 YFSETQ. The CDR3 reads CASSLGGEQFF. The CDR3 DNA is TGCGCCAGCAGCTTAGGGGGGGAGCAGTTCTTC.

The chain recombines TRBV5-6 with TRBJ2-3; D possibly corresponds to TRBD1 (5 bases). CDR1 is SGHDT and CDR2 is YYEEEE in the germline V gene. The CDR3 has 14 residues. V gave up 2 bases and J gave up 0 bases, with 7 bases separating them. This CDR3 reads CASSFGHSTDTQYF. Here the CDR3 DNA reads TGTGCCAGCAGCTTTGGACACAGCACAGATACGCAGTATTTT.

The chain has TRBV5-8 and TRBJ2-1, with a tentative D call TRBD2 (6 bases). Between the trimmed V and J ends, which lost 5 bases and 5 bases, there was a span of 14 bases. CDR1 SGHTS and CDR2 YDEGEE come from the germline V gene. This CDR3 has 14 amino acids. The CDR3 is CASSSLAENNEQFF. Written as DNA, the CDR3 is TGTGCCAGCAGTTCTTTAGCGGAAAACAATGAGCAGTTCTTC.

The chain uses TRBV6-5 and TRBJ1-5; TRBD1 is a possible D gene (5 bases). Trimming shortened V by 2 bases and J by 5 bases, and 13 bases separated the two germline ends. The CDR3 has 15 residues. CDR1 is MNHEY and CDR2 is SVGAGI in the germline V gene. The CDR3 spells CASSYGGGPDQPQHF. The CDR3 DNA sequence: TGTGCCAGCAGTTACGGTGGGGGACCAGATCAGCCCCAGCATTTT.

The CDR3 bases are TGTGCCAGCTTAGCGGGAGTTTACGAGCAGTACTTC. Its protein is CASLAGVYEQYF. This chain links TRBV6-1 with TRBJ2-7; 9 positions match TRBD2. The CDR3 totals 12 residues. CDR1 is MNHNS and CDR2 is SASEGT in the germline V gene. Trimming took 8 bases from V and 4 from J; bases not matched to a gene: 3.

CDR3 nucleotide sequence: TGTGCCAGCAGCTTAGGGTTAGCGGGGTACCAAGAGACCCAGTACTTC. Translation gives CASSLGLAGYQETQYF. The chain couples TRBV7-9 to TRBJ2-5; the match to TRBD2 covers 8 bases. With V trimmed by 1 base and J by 0 bases, 4 bases remained unmatched. The CDR3 contains 16 residues. CDR1 and CDR2 (germline): SEHNR, FQNEAQ (reference sequence). Combining the CDR3 with reference TRBV7-9 and TRBJ2-5 gives the whole variable domain DTGVSQNPRHKITKRGQNVTFRCDPISEHNRLYWYRQTLGQGPEFLTYFQNEAQLEKSRLLSDRFSAERPKGSFSTLEIQRTEQGDSAMYLCASSLGLAGYQETQYFGPGTRLLVL.

The chain joins TRBV28 to TRBJ2-3, with D perhaps TRBD1 or TRBD2 (5 bases each). Germline values: CDR1 MDHEN, CDR2 SYDVKM. CDR3 size: 14 residues. V was pared by 5 bases and J by 6 bases, with 15 bases between. CDR3 loop: CASSLGTVDDTQYF. CDR3 DNA sequence: TGTGCCAGCAGTCTTGGGACGGTAGATGATACGCAGTATTTT.

V is TRBV5-6 and J is TRBJ1-2; maybe TRBD1 (5 bases). The CDR3 is 14 amino acids. Germline assignment: CDR1 SGHDT and CDR2 YYEEEE. V lost 3 bases and J 4 bases, leaving 13 bases between the germline ends. This chain's CDR3 is CASSYWDGSYGYTF. As DNA, the CDR3 is TGTGCCAGCAGCTACTGGGACGGGTCCTATGGCTACACCTTC.

The chain is built from TRBV9 and TRBJ2-3; 13 bases are shared with TRBD2. The V gene end was trimmed by 0 bases and the J gene end by 6 bases; junction bases not matched to a gene: 4. Germline loops: CDR1 SGDLS, CDR2 YYNGEE. The CDR3 sequence is 16 residues long. The CDR3 sequence is CASSVGTSGSWDTQYF. The CDR3 DNA reads TGTGCCAGCAGCGTAGGGACTAGCGGGAGTTGGGATACGCAGTATTTT. The whole variable domain, remainder taken from reference TRBV9 and TRBJ2-3, is DSGVTQTPKHLITATGQRVTLRCSPRSGDLSVYWYQQSLDQGLQFLIQYYNGEERAKGNILERFSAQQFPDLHSELNLSSLELGDSALYFCASSVGTSGSWDTQYFGPGTRLTVL.

This chain links TRBV7-3 with TRBJ2-1; no definite D call. Per germline, CDR1 SGHTA and CDR2 FQGTGA. The CDR3 loop spans 11 amino acids. Trimming removed 2 bases at V and 7 bases at J, with 3 bases between. DNA of the CDR3: TGTGCCAGCAGCTTAGGGAATGAGCAGTTCTTC. It is translated as CASSLGNEQFF. Full variable domain (rest looked up from reference TRBV7-3 and TRBJ2-1): GAGVSQTPSNKVTEKGKYVELRCDPISGHTALYWYRQSLGQGPEFLIYFQGTGAADDSGLPNDRFFAVRPEGSVSTLKIQRTERGDSAVYLCASSLGNEQFFGPGTRLTVL.

On this clone itself: Other DNA sequences from this sample encode an identical CDR3 as well. The chain combines TRBV10-1 with TRBJ2-5; the D is unclear. Trimming removed 0 bases at V and 5 bases at J, with 10 bases between. This CDR3 comprises 14 residues. The germline V gene encodes CDR1 WNHNN and CDR2 SYGVQD (reference sequence). The DNA for the CDR3 is TGCGCCAGCAGTGAGTCGGAATTAGGGGAGACCCAGTACTTC. It yields the protein CASSESELGETQYF.

V and J are TRBV28 and TRBJ2-7, with 14 positions matching TRBD2. Per germline, CDR1 MDHEN and CDR2 SYDVKM. The CDR3 loop spans 14 amino acids. V lost 5 bases and J lost 12; bases outside the gene matches: 9. The CDR3 sequence: CASSRTSGGPTRYF. CDR3 DNA: TGTGCCAGCAGTCGGACTAGCGGGGGGCCAACACGGTACTTC.

V and J are TRBV2 and TRBJ1-5, with unresolved D. The germline gives CDR1 SNHLY, CDR2 FYNNEI. V was shortened by 5 bases and J by 0 bases, with 11 bases between the two germline ends. The CDR3 runs 15 residues. The CDR3 reads CASSSPESSNQPQHF. DNA for the CDR3: TGTGCCAGCAGTTCCCCAGAGAGTAGCAATCAGCCCCAGCATTTT. The entire variable domain, with the rest obtained from reference TRBV2 and TRBJ1-5, is as follows: EPEVTQTPSHQVTQMGQEVILRCVPISNHLYFYWYRQILGQKVEFLVSFYNNEISEKSEIFDDQFSVERPDGSNFTLKIRSTKLEDSAMYFCASSSPESSNQPQHFGDGTRLSIL.

This clone came up a few times. The J gene is TRBJ2-3, the V gene TRBV7-2; D possibly corresponds to TRBD1 (6 bases). The CDR3 has 15 residues. Germline CDR1 SGHTA, CDR2 FQGNSA. V was trimmed by 3 bases and J by 2 bases, leaving 12 bases between them. As DNA, the CDR3 is TGTGCCAGCAGCTTCCAGGGACAAGTCACAGATACGCAGTATTTT. It is translated as CASSFQGQVTDTQYF.

The chain recombines TRBV4-1 with TRBJ1-4; 8 bases map to TRBD1. V shed 0 bases and J 8 bases; nucleotides not matched to a gene: 2. Germline values: CDR1 MGHRA, CDR2 YSYEKL. The CDR3 spans 14 residues. The CDR3 coding sequence is TGCGCCAGCAGCCAAGAGACAGGGGCCGAAAAACTGTTTTTT. It translates to CASSQETGAEKLFF.

This chain links TRBV7-6 with TRBJ2-2; perhaps TRBD2 as D (6 bases). Germline V gene sequence: CDR1 SGHVS, CDR2 FNYEAQ. The CDR3 spans 15 residues. The V end lost 7 bases, the J end lost 0 bases, and 12 bases lay between the germline ends. DNA for the CDR3: TGTGCCAGCAAATTGACTAGGGCGAACACCGGGGAGCTGTTTTTT. Translation: CASKLTRANTGELFF. Based on the CDR3 plus reference TRBV7-6 and TRBJ2-2, the full variable domain is GAGVSQSPRYKVTKRGQDVALRCDPISGHVSLYWYRQALGQGPEFLTYFNYEAQQDKSGLPNDRFSAERPEGSISTLTIQRTEQRDSAMYRCASKLTRANTGELFFGEGSRLTVL.

V is TRBV21-1 and J is TRBJ2-2; the tabulated D call, TRBD2, remains unverified against the DNA. TRBV21-1 counts as a pseudogene. The CDR3 runs 17 residues. The CDR3 DNA reads TGTGCCAGCGAAACCCCTAGCGGGAGTTTGAGGACCGGGGAGCTGTTTTTT. It translates to CASETPSGSLRTGELFF.

The chain carries TRBV2 and TRBJ2-5; TRBD2 matches 8 bases. J lost 2 bases, V lost 2 bases, and 13 bases had no gene match. From germline, CDR1 is SNHLY and CDR2 FYNNEI. The CDR3 is 18 residues long. The CDR3 loop is CASSEHPSGGEWQETQYF. In nucleotides, the CDR3 is TGTGCCAGCAGTGAACACCCTTCCGGGGGGGAGTGGCAAGAGACCCAGTACTTC.